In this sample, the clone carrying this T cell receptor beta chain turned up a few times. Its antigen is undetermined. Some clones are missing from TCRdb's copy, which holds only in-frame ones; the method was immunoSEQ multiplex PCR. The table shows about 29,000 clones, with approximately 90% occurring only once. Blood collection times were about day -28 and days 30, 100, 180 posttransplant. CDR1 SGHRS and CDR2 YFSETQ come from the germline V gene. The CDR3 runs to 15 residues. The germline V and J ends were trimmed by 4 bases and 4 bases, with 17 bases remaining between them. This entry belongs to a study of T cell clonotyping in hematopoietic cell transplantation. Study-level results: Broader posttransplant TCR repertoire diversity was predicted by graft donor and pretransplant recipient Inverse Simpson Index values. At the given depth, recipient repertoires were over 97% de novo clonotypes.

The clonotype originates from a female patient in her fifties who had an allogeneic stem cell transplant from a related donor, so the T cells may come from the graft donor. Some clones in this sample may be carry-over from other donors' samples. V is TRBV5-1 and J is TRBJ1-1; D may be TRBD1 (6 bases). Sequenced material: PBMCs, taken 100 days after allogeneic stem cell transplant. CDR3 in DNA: TGCGCCAGCAGCCCGAGGGGGGAATCGGGCACTGAAGCTTTCTTT. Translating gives CASSPRGESGTEAFF. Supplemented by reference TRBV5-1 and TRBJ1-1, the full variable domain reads KAGVTQTPRYLIKTRGQQVTLSCSPISGHRSVSWYQQTPGQGLQFLFEYFSETQRNKGNFPGRFSGRQFSNSRSEMNVSTLELGDSALYLCASSPRGESGTEAFFGQGTRLTVV.